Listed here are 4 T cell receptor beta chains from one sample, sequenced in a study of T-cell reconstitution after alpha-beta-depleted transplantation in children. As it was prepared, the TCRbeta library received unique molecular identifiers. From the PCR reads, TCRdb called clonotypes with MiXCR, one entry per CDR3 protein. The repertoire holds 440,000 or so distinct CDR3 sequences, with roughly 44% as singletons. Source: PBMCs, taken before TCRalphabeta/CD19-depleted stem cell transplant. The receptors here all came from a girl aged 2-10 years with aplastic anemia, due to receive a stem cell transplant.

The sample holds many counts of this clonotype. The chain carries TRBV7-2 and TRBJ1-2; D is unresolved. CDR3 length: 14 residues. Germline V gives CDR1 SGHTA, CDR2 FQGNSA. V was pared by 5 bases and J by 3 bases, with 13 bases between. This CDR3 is CASSPHSGDYGYTF. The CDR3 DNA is TGTGCCAGCAGCCCCCATAGCGGGGACTATGGCTACACCTTC. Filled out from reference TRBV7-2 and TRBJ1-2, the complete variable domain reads GAGVSQSPSNKVTEKGKDVELRCDPISGHTALYWYRQSLGQGLEFLIYFQGNSAPDKSGLPSDRFSAERTGGSVSTLTIQRTQQEDSAVYLCASSPHSGDYGYTFGSGTRLTVV.

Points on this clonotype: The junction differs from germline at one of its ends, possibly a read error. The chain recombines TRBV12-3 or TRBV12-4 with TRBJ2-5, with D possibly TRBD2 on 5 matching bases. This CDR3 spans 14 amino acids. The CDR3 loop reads CAISLAGRRETQYF. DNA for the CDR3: TGTGCCATCAGTTTGGCGGGTCGCCGCGAGACCCAGTACTTC.

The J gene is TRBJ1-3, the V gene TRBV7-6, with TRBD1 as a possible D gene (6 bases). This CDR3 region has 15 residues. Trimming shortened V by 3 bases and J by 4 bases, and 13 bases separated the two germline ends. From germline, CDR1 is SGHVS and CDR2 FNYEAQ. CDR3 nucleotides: TGTGCCAGCAGCTTGACCCCCGGGACAGGAAACACCATATATTTT. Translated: CASSLTPGTGNTIYF. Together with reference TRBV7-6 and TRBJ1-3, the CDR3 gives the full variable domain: GAGVSQSPRYKVTKRGQDVALRCDPISGHVSLYWYRQALGQGPEFLTYFNYEAQQDKSGLPNDRFSAERPEGSISTLTIQRTEQRDSAMYRCASSLTPGTGNTIYFGEGSWLTVV.

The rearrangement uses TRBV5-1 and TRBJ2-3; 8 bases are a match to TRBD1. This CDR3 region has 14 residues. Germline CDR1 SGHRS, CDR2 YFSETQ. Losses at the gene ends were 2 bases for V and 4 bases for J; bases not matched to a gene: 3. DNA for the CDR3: TGCGCCAGCAGCTTATCACAGGGGGCAGATACGCAGTATTTT. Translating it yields CASSLSQGADTQYF.